A single sample gave rise to the 19 T cell receptor beta chains below, sequenced in a study of vaccination effects on CD4 cells after COVID-19. Antigen-specific CD4+ T cells were expanded (with viral peptide pools) by the ViraFEST assay ahead of sequencing. CD4+ T cells were isolated after around ten days of culture. Having tested negative for nucleocapsid antibodies, the vaccine recipients showed no prior SARS-CoV-2 infection. Sequencing was performed with immunoSEQ multiplex PCR; in TCRdb, only in-frame clones are kept and a portion is missing. The data show 78,000 or so clones, around 79% seen once. Their cognate antigens are unknown. Source: CD4+ T cells from PBMCs cultured with SARS-CoV-2 spike peptides, taken before COVID-19 vaccination. Receptors originate from a human donor who received a COVID-19 vaccine.

The chain links TRBV14 to TRBJ2-1; D unclear. V lost 4 bases to trimming and J lost 8 bases, with 9 bases between them. CDR1 is SGHDN, CDR2 FVKESK, per germline. The length of the CDR3 is 12 residues. Here the CDR3 DNA reads TGTGCCAGCAGCCGCTACCTCTATGAGCAGTTCTTC. As protein: CASSRYLYEQFF.

This clone has only a few counts. This rearrangement joins TRBV5-1 to TRBJ1-1, with D tentatively TRBD1 (6 bases). This CDR3 comprises 14 residues. Trimming stripped 4 bases from V and 1 base from J, with 11 bases between. Germline V gene lookup returns CDR1 SGHRS and CDR2 YFSETQ. The CDR3 DNA reads TGCGCCAGCAGCCAAGGGACACCGAACACTGAAGCTTTCTTT. Amino acids: CASSQGTPNTEAFF.

This clone showed up just once. V and J are TRBV7-2 and TRBJ2-5; maybe TRBD2 (7 bases). Germline-derived CDR1 and CDR2 are SGHTA and FQGNSA. The CDR3 is 15 residues long. The V end lost 1 base, the J end lost 1 base, and 10 bases lay between the germline ends. CDR3 in amino acids: CASSLERGGQETQYF. CDR3 DNA: TGTGCCAGCAGCTTAGAGAGGGGGGGCCAAGAGACCCAGTACTTC. The variable domain in full, completed from reference TRBV7-2 and TRBJ2-5, reads GAGVSQSPSNKVTEKGKDVELRCDPISGHTALYWYRQSLGQGLEFLIYFQGNSAPDKSGLPSDRFSAERTGGSVSTLTIQRTQQEDSAVYLCASSLERGGQETQYFGPGTRLLVL.

The chain has TRBV12-5 and TRBJ2-1; perhaps TRBD2 as D (6 bases). Germline values: CDR1 LGHNT, CDR2 FRNRAP. With 4 bases removed from V and 0 bases from J, the gap between germline ends came to 16 bases. The CDR3 has 17 amino acids. CDR3 in amino acids: CASGSPQRGSSYNEQFF. CDR3 sequence (DNA): TGTGCTAGTGGTTCACCCCAACGGGGGAGCTCCTACAATGAGCAGTTCTTC.

The rearrangement joins TRBV10-1 to TRBJ2-3; no definite D call. The CDR3 extends over 16 amino acids. Trimming pared 1 base from V and 6 bases from J, leaving 17 bases between. Germline assignment: CDR1 WNHNN and CDR2 SYGVQD (reference sequence). The CDR3 here is CASSEFLDLRMDTQYF. For the CDR3, the DNA is TGCGCCAGCAGTGAGTTTTTAGATTTGCGTATGGATACGCAGTATTTT.

V is TRBV19 and J is TRBJ1-5; TRBD1 agrees at 9 bases. Germline V gene lookup returns CDR1 LNHDA and CDR2 SQIVND (reference sequence). The V and J ends lost 4 bases and 4 bases, in that order; junction bases with no gene match: 8. The CDR3 is made up of 16 amino acids. In nucleotides, the CDR3 is TGTGCCAGTAGTAGGCCTGGCGGGACAGGGAATCAGCCCCAGCATTTT. Its translation: CASSRPGGTGNQPQHF.

The chain is built from TRBV6-1 and TRBJ2-1; D is unresolved. V lost 2 bases and J 9 bases, leaving 17 bases between the germline ends. The CDR3 extends over 15 amino acids. CDR1 is MNHNS, CDR2 SASEGT, per germline. CDR3 sequence: CASSELGGPPGEQFF. DNA of the CDR3: TGTGCCAGCAGTGAACTCGGTGGCCCTCCGGGTGAGCAGTTCTTC.

The chain joins TRBV7-3 to TRBJ1-1; 8 bases are a match to TRBD1. The CDR3 length is 18 residues. The trim removed 5 bases at V and 5 bases at J, leaving 19 bases unmatched. The germline CDR1 and CDR2 sequences are SGHTA and FQGTGA. CDR3 sequence: CASSKNQLYQGAATEAFF. In nucleotides, the CDR3 is TGTGCCAGCAGCAAAAACCAACTTTACCAGGGGGCCGCTACTGAAGCTTTCTTT.

This chain joins TRBV19 and TRBJ2-3, with 8 bases identical to TRBD2. The CDR3 extends over 18 amino acids. J lost 8 bases, V lost 3 bases, and 19 bases had no gene match. From germline, CDR1 is LNHDA and CDR2 SQIVND (reference sequence). The CDR3 loop reads CASSIKASGYPPSGTQYF. The DNA for the CDR3 is TGTGCCAGTAGTATTAAGGCTAGCGGGTATCCTCCGTCCGGTACGCAGTATTTT.

The chain couples TRBV18 to TRBJ2-2; D remains ambiguous. The germline V gene has CDR1 KGHSH and CDR2 LQKENI. The CDR3 runs to 13 residues. V was trimmed by 0 bases and J by 9 bases, leaving 8 bases between them. The CDR3 nucleotides read TGTGCCAGCTCACCACCAGGATTAAGGGAGCTGTTTTTT. Amino acid sequence: CASSPPGLRELFF.

This clone was seen more than once but under ten times. The chain couples TRBV11-2 to TRBJ2-7; D not certain. The V and J ends lost 2 bases and 7 bases respectively, with 12 bases between them. The CDR3 totals 13 residues. The germline CDR1 and CDR2 sequences are SGHAT and FQNNGV. CDR3 sequence reads: CASSLYPSHEQYV. DNA of the CDR3: TGTGCCAGCAGCTTATATCCCTCCCATGAGCAGTACGTC.

J is TRBJ1-5 and V is TRBV30; no clear D gene. Trimming left V 0 bases short and J 0 bases short, with 15 bases between. CDR3 length: 17 residues. CDR1 and CDR2 from the germline V gene are GTSNPN and SVGIG (reference sequence). The CDR3 sequence is CAWSVTGSPYSNQPQHF. CDR3 sequence (DNA): TGTGCCTGGAGTGTAACCGGGTCCCCATATAGCAATCAGCCCCAGCATTTT.

The genes are TRBV19 and TRBJ1-1; possible D gene TRBD1, 6 bases. The CDR3 has 17 amino acids. In germline, CDR1 is LNHDA, CDR2 SQIVND (reference sequence). V was trimmed by 7 bases and J by 4 bases, leaving 25 bases between them. CDR3 nucleotide sequence: TGTGCCAGTATCCCCCCGGGGGGGTGGGGGGCCGGCACTGAAGCTTTCTTT. Its protein product is CASIPPGGWGAGTEAFF.

The chain is built from TRBV6-4 and TRBJ1-1; 10 positions match TRBD1. The CDR3 is made up of 16 amino acids. Germline V gives CDR1 MRHNA, CDR2 SNTAGT. The trim removed 4 bases at V and 2 bases at J, leaving 7 bases unmatched. The CDR3 loop is CASSASGTGVNTEAFF. Here the CDR3 DNA reads TGTGCCAGCAGTGCTTCCGGGACAGGGGTAAACACTGAAGCTTTCTTT.

The chain recombines TRBV5-1 with TRBJ2-3, with D possibly TRBD1 on 6 matching bases. The CDR3 contains 16 residues. Germline V gene sequence: CDR1 SGHRS, CDR2 YFSETQ. Trimming cost V 1 base and J 0 bases, with 12 bases left between them. CDR3 nucleotide sequence: TGCGCCAGCAGCTTGACCGGACAGCTAAGCACAGATACGCAGTATTTT. Translation: CASSLTGQLSTDTQYF.

The V and J genes are TRBV2 and TRBJ2-3; 10 bases map to TRBD1. V trimming: 7 bases; J trimming: 5 bases; junction bases outside the gene matches: 9. This CDR3 spans 15 amino acids. Germline CDR1 reads SNHLY; CDR2 reads FYNNEI. The CDR3 coding sequence is TGTGCCAGCACCCGACAGGGGGCGCCAGGAGATACGCAGTATTTT. Translated, it gives CASTRQGAPGDTQYF.

The rearrangement links TRBV7-9 to TRBJ1-6, with D possibly matching TRBD1 (5 bases). The CDR3 is 13 amino acids. In germline, CDR1 is SEHNR, CDR2 FQNEAQ (reference sequence). V was pared by 1 base and J by 11 bases, with 9 bases between. In DNA, the CDR3 is TGTGCCAGCAGCTTAGGACAGTCGCCACCCCTCCACTTT. Its translation is CASSLGQSPPLHF. The full variable domain, rest sourced from reference TRBV7-9 and TRBJ1-6, is DTGVSQNPRHKITKRGQNVTFRCDPISEHNRLYWYRQTLGQGPEFLTYFQNEAQLEKSRLLSDRFSAERPKGSFSTLEIQRTEQGDSAMYLCASSLGQSPPLHFGNGTRLTVT.

The V and J genes are TRBV5-6 and TRBJ1-1, with 7 positions matching TRBD1. J was trimmed by 4 bases and V by 4 bases; bases with no gene match: 10. Germline V gives CDR1 SGHDT, CDR2 YYEEEE. CDR3 length equals 15 residues. CDR3 bases: TGTGCCAGCAGCCCCTTCTCTGGACAGGCCACTGAAGCTTTCTTT. Protein: CASSPFSGQATEAFF.

This chain uses TRBV18 with TRBJ2-1; D gene uncertain. CDR1 is KGHSH and CDR2 is LQKENI in the germline V gene. The CDR3 consists of 14 residues. Trimming removed 1 base from V and 8 bases from J, with 12 bases in between. The CDR3 DNA sequence: TGTGCCAGCTCACCACTGGCCCGTGGAGATGAGCAGTTCTTC. It translates to CASSPLARGDEQFF.